These 5 T cell receptor beta chains originate from one sample sequenced in a study of T cells in Graves' hyperthyroidism and ophthalmopathy. Amplification targeted TCR beta CDR3 regions from RNA transcripts. The HTBI primer set served for first-round RT-PCR of the TCR CDR3. One entry per CDR3 protein, called by TCRdb with MiXCR from the multiplex PCR reads. This sample has 600,000 to 850,000 distinct CDR3 sequences, with roughly 20% found just once. The sequenced sample was blood. Source of these receptors: a woman in her forties or fifties with Graves' hyperthyroidism that later progressed to Graves' ophthalmopathy.

In its sample, this clonotype was seen a few times. This chain uses TRBV29-1 with TRBJ2-2; D remains unclear. From germline, CDR1 is SQVTM and CDR2 ANQGSEA. V was clipped by 4 bases and J by 5 bases, with 11 bases between them. CDR3 length equals 13 residues. This CDR3 is CSVVGLTTGELFF. The CDR3, as DNA: TGCAGCGTTGTCGGGCTTACAACCGGGGAGCTGTTTTTT.

The chain couples TRBV7-2 to TRBJ2-5; no firm D call. V lost 2 bases to trimming and J lost 3 bases, with 10 bases between them. CDR1 SGHTA and CDR2 FQGNSA come from the germline V gene. The CDR3 loop spans 14 amino acids. The CDR3 region has the DNA TGTGCCAGCAGCTTATTTACTCCCAAAGAGACCCAGTACTTC. Its translation: CASSLFTPKETQYF.

This clonotype was detected many times. The chain links TRBV2 to TRBJ2-2, with unresolved D. Deletions cut 7 bases from V and 4 bases from J, with 16 bases between. The CDR3 loop spans 15 amino acids. Germline lookup yields CDR1 SNHLY and CDR2 FYNNEI. The CDR3 nucleotides are TGTGCCAGCAACCCAATTAAGGTTTCCACCGGGGAGCTGTTTTTT. Its translation is CASNPIKVSTGELFF. The full variable domain, with the rest looked up from reference TRBV2 and TRBJ2-2, is EPEVTQTPSHQVTQMGQEVILRCVPISNHLYFYWYRQILGQKVEFLVSFYNNEISEKSEIFDDQFSVERPDGSNFTLKIRSTKLEDSAMYFCASNPIKVSTGELFFGEGSRLTVL.

This clonotype showed up many times. V usage is TRBV5-1 and J usage is TRBJ2-3; D is possibly TRBD1 or TRBD2 (5 bases each). There are 16 residues in the CDR3. V lost 0 bases to trimming and J lost 0 bases, with 11 bases between them. Germline lookup yields CDR1 SGHRS and CDR2 YFSETQ. The CDR3 sequence is CASSLEWGSSTDTQYF. The CDR3 DNA reads as TGCGCCAGCAGCTTGGAATGGGGGTCCAGCACAGATACGCAGTATTTT.

This clonotype has only a few counts. V gene TRBV29-1 combines with J gene TRBJ2-1, with D perhaps matching TRBD1 (5 bases). The germline V gene encodes CDR1 SQVTM and CDR2 ANQGSEA. This CDR3 is built from 13 residues. V lost 4 bases and J 0 bases, leaving 7 bases between the germline ends. As DNA, the CDR3 is TGCAGCGTTGGCAGGGTCTCCTACAATGAGCAGTTCTTC. As protein: CSVGRVSYNEQFF.